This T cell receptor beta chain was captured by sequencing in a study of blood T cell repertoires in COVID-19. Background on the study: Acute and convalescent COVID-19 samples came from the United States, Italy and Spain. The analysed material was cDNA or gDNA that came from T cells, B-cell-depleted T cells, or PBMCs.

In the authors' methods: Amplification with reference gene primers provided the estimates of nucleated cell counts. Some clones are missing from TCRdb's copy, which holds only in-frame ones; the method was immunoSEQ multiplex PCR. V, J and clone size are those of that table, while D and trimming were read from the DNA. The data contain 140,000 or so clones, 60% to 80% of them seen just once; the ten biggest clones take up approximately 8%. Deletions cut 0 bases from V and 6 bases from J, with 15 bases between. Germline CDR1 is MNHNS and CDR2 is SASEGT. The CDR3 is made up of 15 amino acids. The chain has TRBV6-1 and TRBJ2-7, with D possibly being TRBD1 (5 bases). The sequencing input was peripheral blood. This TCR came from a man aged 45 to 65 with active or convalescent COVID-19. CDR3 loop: CASSEAMAGWFEQYF. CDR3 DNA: TGTGCCAGCAGTGAAGCAATGGCAGGGTGGTTCGAGCAGTACTTC.